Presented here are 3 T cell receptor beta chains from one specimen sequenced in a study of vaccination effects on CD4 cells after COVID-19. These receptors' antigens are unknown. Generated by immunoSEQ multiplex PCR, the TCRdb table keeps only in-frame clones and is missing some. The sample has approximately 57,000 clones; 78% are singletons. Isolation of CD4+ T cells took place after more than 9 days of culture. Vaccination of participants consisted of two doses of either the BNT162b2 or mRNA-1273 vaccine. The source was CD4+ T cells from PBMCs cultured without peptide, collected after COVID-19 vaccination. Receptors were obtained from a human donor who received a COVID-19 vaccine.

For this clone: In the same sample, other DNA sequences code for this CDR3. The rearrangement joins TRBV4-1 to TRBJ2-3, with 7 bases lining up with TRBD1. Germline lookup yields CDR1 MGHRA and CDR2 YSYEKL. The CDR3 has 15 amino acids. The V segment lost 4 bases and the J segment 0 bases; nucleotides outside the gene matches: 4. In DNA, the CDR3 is TGCGCCAGCAGCCGCGACAGGGCTAGCACAGATACGCAGTATTTT. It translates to CASSRDRASTDTQYF.

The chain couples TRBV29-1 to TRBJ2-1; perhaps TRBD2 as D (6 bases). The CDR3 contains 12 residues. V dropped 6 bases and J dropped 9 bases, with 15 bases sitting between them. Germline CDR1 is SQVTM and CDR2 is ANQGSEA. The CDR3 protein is CSVYTSPSEQFF. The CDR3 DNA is TGCAGCGTCTACACTAGCCCCAGTGAGCAGTTCTTC.

The CDR3 DNA sequence: TGCGCCAGCAGCCAAGAGGGGGCCTTCTGGTGGAACTATGGCTACACCTTC. Translating gives CASSQEGAFWWNYGYTF. The gene calls are TRBV4-3 and TRBJ1-2; TRBD1 might be the D (6 bases). The germline V and J ends were trimmed by 0 bases and 2 bases, with 16 bases remaining between them. Germline-derived CDR1 and CDR2 are LGHNA and YSLEER. The CDR3 is made up of 17 amino acids.